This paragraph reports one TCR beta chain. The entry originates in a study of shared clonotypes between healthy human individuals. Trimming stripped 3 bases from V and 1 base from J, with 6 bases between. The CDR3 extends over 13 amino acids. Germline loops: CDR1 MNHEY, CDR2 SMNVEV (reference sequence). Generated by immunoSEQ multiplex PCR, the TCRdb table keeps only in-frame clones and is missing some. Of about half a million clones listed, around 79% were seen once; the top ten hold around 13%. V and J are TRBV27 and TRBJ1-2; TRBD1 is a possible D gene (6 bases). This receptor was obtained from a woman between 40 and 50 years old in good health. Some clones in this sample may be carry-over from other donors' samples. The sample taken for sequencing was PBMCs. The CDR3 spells CASSLDSNYGYTF. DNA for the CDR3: TGTGCCAGCAGTTTGGACAGTAACTATGGCTACACCTTC.